This T cell receptor beta chain was observed in a study of radiotherapy plus CTLA-4 blockade in lung cancer. Overall study findings and caveats: Tumor-derived TCR clones expanded in blood after radiotherapy plus ipilimumab.

Some clones are missing from TCRdb's copy, which holds only in-frame ones; the method was immunoSEQ multiplex PCR. The table lists about 88,000 clones, approximately 79% of them singletons. The length of the CDR3 is 16 residues. The ends were cut back, 4 bases at V and 0 bases at J, with 13 bases in the middle. The germline gives CDR1 LNHDA, CDR2 SQIVND (reference sequence). This clone was observed a handful of times. Its antigen is currently unknown. This TCR came from a human donor with non-small cell lung cancer that progressed on radiotherapy plus ipilimumab. The V and J genes are TRBV19 and TRBJ2-1; no clear D. The sequencing here drew on peripheral blood, taken from a patient treated with radiotherapy plus ipilimumab. CDR3 bases: TGTGCCAGTAGTACCTATTGGGCGGTCTCCTACAATGAGCAGTTCTTC. It translates to CASSTYWAVSYNEQFF.